A selection of T cell receptor beta chains follows, all from one sample in a study of blood T cell repertoires in COVID-19. TCRdb's copy holds only in-frame clones and misses some; the assay was immunoSEQ multiplex PCR. Of roughly 260,000 clones listed, 82% were seen once; the top ten hold 2.5% to 3.5%. The sample was peripheral blood. These receptors all come from a woman younger than 35 with acute or convalescent COVID-19. The CDR3 runs from the conserved cysteine through the conserved F or W. A D gene is named only where the DNA matches it firmly. Expanded clones are given a class, and other clones once, few, many or no size at all.

abundance	v_gene	j_gene	d_gene	CDR3aa
NA	TRBV4-3	TRBJ2-2	NA	CASSDASPPNTGELFF
once	TRBV28	TRBJ2-6	NA	CASSLRGMGGANVLTF
NA	TRBV29-1	TRBJ2-1	NA	CSVEAIDEQFF
NA	TRBV18	TRBJ2-3	TRBD2	CASSPIGLAESTDTQYF
NA	TRBV28	TRBJ1-1	NA	CASSFDFNSGMNTEAFF
NA	TRBV28	TRBJ2-7	TRBD1	CASSQGQGYEQYF
NA	TRBV7-2	TRBJ1-5	NA	CASSPTERNQPQHF
NA	TRBV7-2	TRBJ1-3	NA	CASSSQGSGNTIYF
NA	TRBV7-9	TRBJ1-1	TRBD1	CASSLVGDRVLTEAFF
NA	TRBV6-5	TRBJ2-7	NA	CASSPRTETYEQYF
NA	TRBV5-1	TRBJ2-2	TRBD2	CASSLGTAGGSAGELFF
NA	TRBV18	TRBJ2-5	TRBD2	CASSPPTSGTQETQYF
NA	TRBV5-6	TRBJ2-1	NA	CASSRNRDTRTLVDREQFF
NA	TRBV4-3	TRBJ1-2	TRBD1	CASSQDLTGGLYGYTF
NA	TRBV4-3	TRBJ2-1	NA	CASSQDQGIAYNEQFF
NA	TRBV6-5	TRBJ1-1	NA	CASSLIDTNTEAFF
NA	TRBV5-5	TRBJ2-7	NA	CASSLLYREGSMYF
NA	TRBV14	TRBJ2-7	NA	CASSTYGGAGEQYF
NA	TRBV6-2/TRBV6-3	TRBJ1-5	TRBD1	CASSSFGTGHSNQPQHF
NA	TRBV5-1	TRBJ2-5	NA	CASSPQETQYF
once	TRBV9	TRBJ2-7	TRBD2	CASSVDVSGGLWGEQYF
NA	TRBV3-1/TRBV3-2	TRBJ1-5	TRBD1	CASSRTGDSNQPQHF
NA	TRBV5-1	TRBJ1-6	NA	CASSLGAGRLRGYSPLHF
NA	TRBV11-2	TRBJ2-3	NA	CASSLDPTGASTDTQYF
once	TRBV27	TRBJ2-4	NA	CASSLSRGGLTKNIQYF
few	TRBV24-1	TRBJ1-5	TRBD1	CATSRTGPNQPQHF
NA	TRBV27	TRBJ2-7	NA	CASSSFSGRYEQYF
NA	TRBV19	TRBJ2-5	NA	CASSIGSGPLESQYF
few	TRBV5-1	TRBJ2-7	TRBD2	CASTGTSDYEQYF
NA	TRBV5-1	TRBJ1-2	NA	CASSLSPDYGYTF
NA	TRBV19	TRBJ2-7	TRBD1	CASSIRQGMFYEQYF
NA	TRBV24-1	TRBJ2-7	TRBD1	CATPKRTAGQGISYEQYF
NA	TRBV3-1/TRBV3-2	TRBJ1-1	TRBD1	CASSLDRVTEAFF
NA	TRBV6-5	TRBJ1-1	TRBD1	CASTPGQGGTEAFF
few	TRBV11-2	TRBJ2-3	NA	CASSPEAGTDTQYF
NA	TRBV4-3	TRBJ1-1	TRBD1	CASSPGTGGNTEAFF
many	TRBV19	TRBJ2-1	NA	CASRRGGGSSYNEQFF
NA	TRBV27	TRBJ2-7	TRBD1	CASSSPGQGKYEQYF
NA	TRBV27	TRBJ2-1	TRBD2	CASTLAGSYNEQFF
NA	TRBV11-2	TRBJ1-4	TRBD1	CASSAATGGSEKLFF
once	TRBV27	TRBJ1-1	NA	CASSLSPYRTEAFF
NA	TRBV7-9	TRBJ2-1	TRBD2	CASGFKGLAGGKTYNEQFF
once	TRBV19	TRBJ2-7	NA	CASTPTGSYEQYF
NA	TRBV11-2	TRBJ2-7	NA	CASSLVGSIDEQYF
NA	TRBV30	TRBJ1-5	NA	CAWALGGISNQPQHF
NA	TRBV28	TRBJ1-2	NA	CASSFFDRLLRYGYTF
once	TRBV6-5	TRBJ1-1	TRBD1	CASSWTGQGVAEAFF
NA	TRBV5-1	TRBJ2-3	TRBD2	CASSYPLPGLAGGKDTQYF
few	TRBV20-1	TRBJ1-2	NA	CSASGGSSSNYGYTF
NA	TRBV28	TRBJ2-1	TRBD1	CASSLDPPGTGADEQFF
NA	TRBV5-8	TRBJ2-1	TRBD2	CASSLSGRAWSEQFF
NA	TRBV18	TRBJ1-5	NA	CASSPTGYSNQPQHF
NA	TRBV9	TRBJ2-3	TRBD2	CASSVGDGTSGNTDTQYF
NA	TRBV7-3	TRBJ2-2	NA	CASSQGWTPNTGELFF
NA	TRBV12-3/TRBV12-4	TRBJ2-3	NA	CASTSGTDTQYF
NA	TRBV10-3	TRBJ2-1	TRBD1	CAISESTGEWGNEQFF
NA	TRBV21-1	TRBJ2-7	NA	CASKRLAGVGGVYEQYF
NA	TRBV30	TRBJ1-2	NA	CAWGGAQGYTF
NA	TRBV30	TRBJ1-5	NA	CAWSVLGSNQPQHF
NA	TRBV4-3	TRBJ2-2	NA	CASSQDPGWTGELFF